A selection of T cell receptor beta chains follows, all from one sample in a study of post-analysis software for immune sequencing data. MiXCR, run by TCRdb on the PCR reads, gives a single entry per CDR3 protein. This repertoire shows 700,000 to 900,000 distinct CDR3 sequences, roughly 50% found once; its top ten account for roughly 4.9%. What was sequenced was blood. The receptor source for this set is a girl under 18 with multiple sclerosis. CDR3s leave out the opening cysteine and the closing phenylalanine or tryptophan.

>TRBJ1-2|TRBV19
ASSLWDRGHYGYT
>TRBJ2-1|TRBV6-1
ASSRQQPKGRYNEQF
>TRBJ2-3|TRBV28
ASISSGNTDTQY
>TRBJ1-2|TRBV7-2
ASSLQIRSGYT
>TRBJ2-7|TRBV27
ASSSLGGRLLEQY
>TRBJ2-4|TRBV3-1
ASSQGPSIAKNIQY
>-|TRBV12-3/TRBV12-4
ASRDPSGAYEQY
>TRBJ2-5|TRBV20-1
SARGRGLGTQY
>TRBJ2-1|TRBV27
ASTGQGASVYNEQF
>TRBJ2-7|TRBV30
AWGTTSYEQY
>TRBJ2-1|TRBV10-3
VISESRDWTYNGQF
>-|TRBV20-1
SAPSGRYIQY
>TRBJ2-1|TRBV20-1
SAIAGGAKTYNEQF
>-|TRBV7-8
ASSSQGGAYYEQY
>TRBJ1-1|TRBV6-1
ASNPGTESFEAF
>TRBJ2-3|TRBV20-1
SASLTSGRSITDTQY
>TRBJ2-3|TRBV5-1
ASSATGNFGDTQY
>TRBJ2-7|TRBV28
ASSHRDYYEQY
>TRBJ2-6|TRBV7-3
ASSPHASGANVLT
>TRBJ1-1|TRBV20-1
SASLWRVGRTEAF
>TRBJ2-7|TRBV20-1
SASPPLGNSYEQY
>TRBJ2-4|TRBV5-1
ASSLVSSRDNIQY
>TRBJ1-5|TRBV30
AWSLTGGGNQPQH
>TRBJ2-7|TRBV7-9
ASSLDPGLAGVSYEQY
>TRBJ2-3|TRBV12-3/TRBV12-4
ASSSSGSVSTDTQY
>TRBJ2-3|TRBV15
ATSRVGGGTDTQY
>TRBJ2-7|TRBV6-5
TSSYDRVGSYEQY
>TRBJ2-3|TRBV4-3
ASSQDSSGTDTQY
>TRBJ1-5|TRBV6-6
TSSYHGSNQPQH
>TRBJ2-3|TRBV5-6
ASKGTSTDTQY
>TRBJ2-1|TRBV29-1
SVSGKRGLLREQF
>TRBJ2-5|TRBV20-1
SARDWRAGETQY
>TRBJ2-3|TRBV12-3/TRBV12-4
ASSRHPGTSGRVGPDTQY
>TRBJ2-1|TRBV5-1
ASSPFPGTSGGDEQF
>TRBJ2-1|TRBV5-1
ASRLTSGDNEQF
>TRBJ2-1|TRBV12-3/TRBV12-4
ASSLVLAGGVTYNEQF
>TRBJ1-2|TRBV29-1
SADGSYGYI
>TRBJ2-7|TRBV20-1
SVQSLAGRGEQY
>-|TRBV7-2
VSSFTDREGRHIQY
>TRBJ2-7|TRBV7-9
ASSSKRDSGAYEQY
>TRBJ2-7|TRBV6-5
ASSSRTSGRPYEQY
>TRBJ2-4|TRBV11-2
VSAGLGGIQY
>TRBJ2-6|TRBV7-8
ASSESGNGANVLT
>TRBJ2-1|TRBV9
ASQLGLAANEQF
>TRBJ1-5|TRBV30
AWTADGNQPQH
>TRBJ2-7|TRBV28
ASNGTPYEQY
>TRBJ1-2|TRBV27
ASSTGQGHGYT
>TRBJ2-3|TRBV12-3/TRBV12-4
ASSLQDMQY
>TRBJ1-1|TRBV15
ATSRDRGMSGRVSTEAF
>TRBJ2-7|TRBV6-2/TRBV6-3
ASSQGGLPYEQY
>TRBJ2-1|TRBV12-3/TRBV12-4
ASTNNEQF